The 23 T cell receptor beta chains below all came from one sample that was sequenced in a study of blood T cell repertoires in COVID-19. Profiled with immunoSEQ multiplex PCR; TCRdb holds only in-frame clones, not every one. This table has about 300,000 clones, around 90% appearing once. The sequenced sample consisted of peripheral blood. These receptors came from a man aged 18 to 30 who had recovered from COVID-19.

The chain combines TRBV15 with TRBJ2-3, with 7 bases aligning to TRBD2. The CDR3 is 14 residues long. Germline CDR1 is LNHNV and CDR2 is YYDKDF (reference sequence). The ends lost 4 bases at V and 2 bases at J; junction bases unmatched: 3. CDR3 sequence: CATSTRDYTDTQYF. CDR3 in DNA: TGTGCCACCAGCACCAGGGACTACACAGATACGCAGTATTTT.

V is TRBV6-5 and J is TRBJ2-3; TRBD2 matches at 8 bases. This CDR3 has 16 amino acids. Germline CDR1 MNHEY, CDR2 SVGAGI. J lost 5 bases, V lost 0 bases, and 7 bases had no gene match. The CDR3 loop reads CASSYSSGGPRDTQYF. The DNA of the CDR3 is TGTGCCAGCAGTTACTCTTCGGGAGGGCCGAGAGATACGCAGTATTTT.

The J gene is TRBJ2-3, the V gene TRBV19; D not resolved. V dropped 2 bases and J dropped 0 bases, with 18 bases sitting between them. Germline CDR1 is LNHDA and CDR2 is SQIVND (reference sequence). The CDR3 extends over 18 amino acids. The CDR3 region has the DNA TGTGCCAGTAGTATAAGGCACGGCGCGGAAACTAGCACAGATACGCAGTATTTT. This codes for CASSIRHGAETSTDTQYF. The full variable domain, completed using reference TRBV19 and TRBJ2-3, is DGGITQSPKYLFRKEGQNVTLSCEQNLNHDAMYWYRQDPGQGLRLIYYSQIVNDFQKGDIAEGYSVSREKKESFPLTVTSAQKNPTAFYLCASSIRHGAETSTDTQYFGPGTRLTVL.

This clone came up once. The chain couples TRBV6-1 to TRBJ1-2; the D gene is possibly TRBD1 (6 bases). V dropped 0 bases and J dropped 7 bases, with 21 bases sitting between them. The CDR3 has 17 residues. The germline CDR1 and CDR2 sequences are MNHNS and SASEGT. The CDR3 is CASSEAAGEPFLSGYTF. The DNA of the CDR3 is TGTGCCAGCAGTGAAGCGGCAGGGGAACCGTTCCTCTCTGGCTACACCTTC.

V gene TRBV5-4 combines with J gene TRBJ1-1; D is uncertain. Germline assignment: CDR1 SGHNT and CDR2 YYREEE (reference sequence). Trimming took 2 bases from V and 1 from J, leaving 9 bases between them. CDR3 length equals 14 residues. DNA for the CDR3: TGTGCCAGCAGCTTCATGGGAGGGAACACTGAAGCTTTCTTT. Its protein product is CASSFMGGNTEAFF.

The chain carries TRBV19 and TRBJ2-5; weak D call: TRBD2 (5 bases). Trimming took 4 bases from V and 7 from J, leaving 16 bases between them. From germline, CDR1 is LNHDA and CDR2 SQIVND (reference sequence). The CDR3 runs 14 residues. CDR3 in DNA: TGTGCCAGTAGTACCACCATGGACTTCCTGACCCAGTACTTC. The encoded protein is CASSTTMDFLTQYF.

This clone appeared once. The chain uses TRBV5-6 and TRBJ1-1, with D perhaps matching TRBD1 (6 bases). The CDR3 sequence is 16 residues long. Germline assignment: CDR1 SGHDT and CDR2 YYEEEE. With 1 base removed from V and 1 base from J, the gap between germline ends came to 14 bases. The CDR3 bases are TGTGCCAGCAGCTTGATGGCAGGGGCAACGAACACTGAAGCTTTCTTT. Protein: CASSLMAGATNTEAFF.

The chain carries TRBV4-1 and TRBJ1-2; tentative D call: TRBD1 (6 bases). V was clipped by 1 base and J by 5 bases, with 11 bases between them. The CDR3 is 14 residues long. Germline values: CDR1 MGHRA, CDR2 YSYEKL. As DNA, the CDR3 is TGCGCCAGCAGCCAAGGGACAGAGACTTATGGCTACACCTTC. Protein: CASSQGTETYGYTF.

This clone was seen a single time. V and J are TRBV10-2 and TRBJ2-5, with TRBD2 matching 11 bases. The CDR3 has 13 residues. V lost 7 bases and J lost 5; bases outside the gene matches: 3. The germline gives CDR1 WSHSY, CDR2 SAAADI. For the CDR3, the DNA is TGCGCCAGCACGATAGCGGGAGGGGAGACCCAGTACTTC. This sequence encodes CASTIAGGETQYF.

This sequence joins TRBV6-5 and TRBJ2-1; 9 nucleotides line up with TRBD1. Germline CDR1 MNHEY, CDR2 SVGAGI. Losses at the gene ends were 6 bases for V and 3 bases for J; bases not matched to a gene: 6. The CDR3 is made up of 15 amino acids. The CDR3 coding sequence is TGTGCCAGCAGCCCCGGGACAGGGTTCTACAATGAGCAGTTCTTC. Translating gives CASSPGTGFYNEQFF.

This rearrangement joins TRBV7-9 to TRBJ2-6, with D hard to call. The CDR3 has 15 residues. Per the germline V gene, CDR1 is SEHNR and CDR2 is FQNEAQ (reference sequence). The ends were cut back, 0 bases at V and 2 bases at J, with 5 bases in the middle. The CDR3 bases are TGTGCCAGCAGCTTAGCAGCTGCTGGGGCCAACGTCCTGACTTTC. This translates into CASSLAAAGANVLTF.

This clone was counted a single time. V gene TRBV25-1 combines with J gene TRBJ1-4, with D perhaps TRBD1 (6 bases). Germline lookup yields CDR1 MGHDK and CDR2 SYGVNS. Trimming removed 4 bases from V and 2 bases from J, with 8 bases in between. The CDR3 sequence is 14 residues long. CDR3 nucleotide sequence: TGTGCCAGCAGTGCCCAGGGGACTAATGAAAAACTGTTTTTT. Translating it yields CASSAQGTNEKLFF.

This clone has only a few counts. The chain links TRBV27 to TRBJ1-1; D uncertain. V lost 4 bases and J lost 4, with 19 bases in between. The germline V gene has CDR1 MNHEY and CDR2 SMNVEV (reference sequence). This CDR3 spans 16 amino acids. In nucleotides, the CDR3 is TGTGCCAGCAGTTCCCGCCTTGGCAGGCGGGGCACTGAAGCTTTCTTT. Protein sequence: CASSSRLGRRGTEAFF.

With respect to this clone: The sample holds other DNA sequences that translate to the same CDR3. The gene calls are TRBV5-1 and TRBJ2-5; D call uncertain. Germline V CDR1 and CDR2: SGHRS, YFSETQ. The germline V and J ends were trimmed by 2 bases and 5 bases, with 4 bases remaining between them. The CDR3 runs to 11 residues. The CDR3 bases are TGCGCCAGCAGCTTAAGCGAGACCCAGTACTTC. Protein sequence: CASSLSETQYF.

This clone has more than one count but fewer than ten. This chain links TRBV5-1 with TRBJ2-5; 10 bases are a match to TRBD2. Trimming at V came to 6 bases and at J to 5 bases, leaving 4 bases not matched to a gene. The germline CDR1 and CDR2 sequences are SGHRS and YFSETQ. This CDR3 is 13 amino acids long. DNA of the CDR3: TGCGCCAGCACCTATAGCGGGAGGGAGACCCAGTACTTC. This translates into CASTYSGRETQYF.

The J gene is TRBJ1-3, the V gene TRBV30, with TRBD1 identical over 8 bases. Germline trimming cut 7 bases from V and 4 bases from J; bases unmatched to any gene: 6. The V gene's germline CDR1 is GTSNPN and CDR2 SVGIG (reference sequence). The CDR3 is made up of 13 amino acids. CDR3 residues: CASRGQGGNTIYF. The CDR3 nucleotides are TGTGCCTCGAGAGGACAGGGAGGAAACACCATATATTTT. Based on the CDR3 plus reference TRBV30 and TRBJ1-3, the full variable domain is SQTIHQWPATLVQPVGSPLSLECTVEGTSNPNLYWYRQAAGRGLQLLFYSVGIGQISSEVPQNLSASRPQDRQFILSSKKLLLSDSGFYLCASRGQGGNTIYFGEGSWLTVV.

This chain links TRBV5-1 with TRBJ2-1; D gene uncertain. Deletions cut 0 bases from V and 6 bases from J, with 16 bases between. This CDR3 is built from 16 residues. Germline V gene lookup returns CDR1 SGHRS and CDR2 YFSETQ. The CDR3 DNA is TGCGCCAGCAGCTTGGCCCCTCCGGAGACGGGCAATGAGCAGTTCTTC. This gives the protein CASSLAPPETGNEQFF. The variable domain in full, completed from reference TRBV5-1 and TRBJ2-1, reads KAGVTQTPRYLIKTRGQQVTLSCSPISGHRSVSWYQQTPGQGLQFLFEYFSETQRNKGNFPGRFSGRQFSNSRSEMNVSTLELGDSALYLCASSLAPPETGNEQFFGPGTRLTVL.

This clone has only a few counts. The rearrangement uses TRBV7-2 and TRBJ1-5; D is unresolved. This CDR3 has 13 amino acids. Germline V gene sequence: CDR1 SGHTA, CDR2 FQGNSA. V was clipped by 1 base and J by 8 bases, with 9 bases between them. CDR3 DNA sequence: TGTGCCAGCAGCTTAGGTCCCGGGGAGCCCCAGCATTTT. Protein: CASSLGPGEPQHF.

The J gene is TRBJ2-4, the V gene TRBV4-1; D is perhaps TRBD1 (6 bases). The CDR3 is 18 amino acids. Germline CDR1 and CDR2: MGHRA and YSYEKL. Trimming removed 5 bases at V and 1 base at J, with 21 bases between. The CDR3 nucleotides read TGCGCCAGCAGCGTCCGGGACATTTCCGATGGGGCCAAAAACATTCAGTACTTC. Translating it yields CASSVRDISDGAKNIQYF.

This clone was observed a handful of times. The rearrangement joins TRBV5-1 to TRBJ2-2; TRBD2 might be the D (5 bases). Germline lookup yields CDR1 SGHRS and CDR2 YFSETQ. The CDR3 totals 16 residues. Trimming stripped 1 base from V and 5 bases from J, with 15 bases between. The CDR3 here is CASSLFYSGGTGELFF. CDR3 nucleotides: TGCGCCAGCAGCTTGTTTTACAGCGGCGGAACCGGGGAGCTGTTTTTT.

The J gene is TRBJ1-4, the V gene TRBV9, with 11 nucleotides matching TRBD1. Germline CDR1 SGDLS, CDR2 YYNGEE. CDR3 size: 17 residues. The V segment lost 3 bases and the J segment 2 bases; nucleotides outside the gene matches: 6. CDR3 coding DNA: TGTGCCAGCAGCGGGACAGGGGGCTTTTCTACTAATGAAAAACTGTTTTTT. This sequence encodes CASSGTGGFSTNEKLFF.

CDR3 loop: CASTPQFSSYEQYF. The CDR3, as DNA: TGTGCCAGCACCCCACAGTTCTCCTCCTACGAGCAGTACTTC. This chain links TRBV28 with TRBJ2-7, with no clear D. The germline gives CDR1 MDHEN, CDR2 SYDVKM. Trimming removed 7 bases from V and 0 bases from J, with 13 bases in between. The CDR3 runs to 14 residues.

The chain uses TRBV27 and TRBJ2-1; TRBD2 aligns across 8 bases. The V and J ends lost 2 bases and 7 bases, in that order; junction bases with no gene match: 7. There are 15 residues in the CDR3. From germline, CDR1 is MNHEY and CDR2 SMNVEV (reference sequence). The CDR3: CASSLTSGYTNEQFF. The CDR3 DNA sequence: TGTGCCAGCAGTTTAACTAGCGGCTATACAAATGAGCAGTTCTTC.